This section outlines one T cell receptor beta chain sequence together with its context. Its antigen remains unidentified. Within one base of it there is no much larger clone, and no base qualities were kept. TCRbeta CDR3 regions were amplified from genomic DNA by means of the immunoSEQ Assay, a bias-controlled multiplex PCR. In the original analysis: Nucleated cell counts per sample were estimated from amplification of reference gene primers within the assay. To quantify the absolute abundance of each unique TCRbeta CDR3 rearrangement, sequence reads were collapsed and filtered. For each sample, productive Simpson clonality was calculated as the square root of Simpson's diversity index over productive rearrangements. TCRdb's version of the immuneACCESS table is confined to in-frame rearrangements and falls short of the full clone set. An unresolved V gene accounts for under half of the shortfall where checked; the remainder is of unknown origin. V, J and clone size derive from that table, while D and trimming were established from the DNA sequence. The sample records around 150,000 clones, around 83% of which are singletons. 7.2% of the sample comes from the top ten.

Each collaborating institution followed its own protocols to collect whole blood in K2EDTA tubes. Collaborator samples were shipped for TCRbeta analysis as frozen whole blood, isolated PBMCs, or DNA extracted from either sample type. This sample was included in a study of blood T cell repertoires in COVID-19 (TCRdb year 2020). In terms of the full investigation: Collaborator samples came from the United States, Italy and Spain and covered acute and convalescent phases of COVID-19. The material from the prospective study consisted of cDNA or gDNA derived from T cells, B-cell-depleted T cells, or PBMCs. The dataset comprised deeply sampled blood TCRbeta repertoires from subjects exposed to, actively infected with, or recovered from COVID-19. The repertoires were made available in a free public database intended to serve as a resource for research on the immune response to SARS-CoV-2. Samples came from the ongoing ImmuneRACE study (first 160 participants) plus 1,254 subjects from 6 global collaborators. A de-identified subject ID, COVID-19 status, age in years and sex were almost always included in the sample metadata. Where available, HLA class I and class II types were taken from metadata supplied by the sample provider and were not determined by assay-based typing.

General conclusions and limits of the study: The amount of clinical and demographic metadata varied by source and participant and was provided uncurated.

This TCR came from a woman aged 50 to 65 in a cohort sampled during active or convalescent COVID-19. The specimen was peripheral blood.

The CDR3 corresponds to CASSYRDRVEANVLTF. The DNA sequence is given as TGTGCCAGCAGTTATCGAGACAGGGTGGAGGCCAACGTCCTGACTTTC. The chain couples TRBV6-5 to TRBJ2-6, with TRBD1 matching 7 junction bases. Counted from cysteine to phenylalanine, this CDR3 has 16 amino acids. Only CDR3 DNA is held: 48 bases, read in frame from base 1. CDR1 is given as MNHEY and CDR2 as SVGAGI, both from the germline V gene. For this chain, trimming is 3 bases at the V end and 6 bases at the J end, and the number of junction bases without a gene match is 8.